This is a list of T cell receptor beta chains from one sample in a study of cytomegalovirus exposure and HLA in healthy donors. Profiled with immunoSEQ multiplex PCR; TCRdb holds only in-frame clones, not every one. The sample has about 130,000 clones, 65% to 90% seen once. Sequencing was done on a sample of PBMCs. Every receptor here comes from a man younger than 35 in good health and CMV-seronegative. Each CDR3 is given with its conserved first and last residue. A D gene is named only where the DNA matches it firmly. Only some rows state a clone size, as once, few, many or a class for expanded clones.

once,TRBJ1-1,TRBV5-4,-,TGTGCCAGCAGCTTGGACAGCTTGAACACTGAAGCTTTCTTT,CASSLDSLNTEAFF
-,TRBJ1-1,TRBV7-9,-,TGTGCCAGCAGCTTCAGTAACACTGAAGCTTTCTTT,CASSFSNTEAFF
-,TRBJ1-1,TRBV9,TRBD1,TGTGCCAGCAGCGTTTCGGGACAGGGCACTGAAGCTTTCTTT,CASSVSGQGTEAFF
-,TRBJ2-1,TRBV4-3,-,TGCGCCAGCAGCCAAGGGACAAATCCTTGGGATGAGCAGTTCTTC,CASSQGTNPWDEQFF
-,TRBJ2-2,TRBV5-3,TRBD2,TGTGCCAGAAGCTTGAAGGGTGTAGCGGGGGGGCGGGCAGACACCGGGGAGCTGTTTTTT,CARSLKGVAGGRADTGELFF
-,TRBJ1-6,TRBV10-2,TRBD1,TGCGCCAGCAGTACCGGGACAGATTCACCCCTCCACTTT,CASSTGTDSPLHF
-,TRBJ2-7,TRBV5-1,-,TGCGCCAGCAGGACAGGCTCTACCTACGAGCAGTACTTC,CASRTGSTYEQYF
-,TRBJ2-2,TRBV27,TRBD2,TGTGCCAGCAGTTCCCCCGGACTAGCGGGAGTTACCGGGGAGCTGTTTTTT,CASSSPGLAGVTGELFF
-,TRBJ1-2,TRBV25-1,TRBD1,TGTGCCAGCAGTGTATCGGACAGGGACTCGTATGGCTACACCTTC,CASSVSDRDSYGYTF
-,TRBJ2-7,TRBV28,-,TGTGCCAGCAGTTTTAATGCGTTCGGCGAGCAGTACTTC,CASSFNAFGEQYF
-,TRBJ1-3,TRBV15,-,TGTGCCACCAGCAGACCCCTCCTCTCTGGAAACACCATATATTTT,CATSRPLLSGNTIYF
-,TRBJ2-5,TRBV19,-,TGTGCCAGTAGTGCGGACAGCCTGAGGGGAGAGACCCAGTACTTC,CASSADSLRGETQYF
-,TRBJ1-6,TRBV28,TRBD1,TGTGCCAGCAGCAAACAGGGGCTCAAAAGCTCCTATAATTCACCCCTCCACTTT,CASSKQGLKSSYNSPLHF
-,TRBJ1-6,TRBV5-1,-,TGCGCCAGCAGCACAGGGATGTCCTATAATTCACCCCTCCACTTT,CASSTGMSYNSPLHF
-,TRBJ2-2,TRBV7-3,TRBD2,TGTGCCAGCAGCTTAATCGGGGGACTAACCGGGGAGCTGTTTTTT,CASSLIGGLTGELFF
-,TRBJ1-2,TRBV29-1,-,TGCAGCGTTGAACGAGGAAACTATGGCTACACCTTC,CSVERGNYGYTF
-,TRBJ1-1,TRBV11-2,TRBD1,TGTGCCAGCAGCCCAGGACAGGGCGGAACTGAAGCTTTCTTT,CASSPGQGGTEAFF
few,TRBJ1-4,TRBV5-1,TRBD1,TGCGCCAGCAGCTTGGACCGGACAGGGATCGGTCTTGAAAAACTGTTTTTT,CASSLDRTGIGLEKLFF
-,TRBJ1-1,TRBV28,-,TGTGCCAGCAGACCCCAGGAGGGATCGAACACTGAAGCTTTCTTT,CASRPQEGSNTEAFF
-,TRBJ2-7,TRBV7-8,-,TGTGCCAGCAGCCCTTGGCGAGACCGGGACACGAGCTCCTACGAGCAGTACTTC,CASSPWRDRDTSSYEQYF
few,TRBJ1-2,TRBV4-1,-,TGCGCCAGCAGCCAAGAAGTAGAAAGATACACCTTC,CASSQEVERYTF
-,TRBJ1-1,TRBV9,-,TGTGCCAGCAGCGTAGATTATAGGGGTACCGACACTGAAGCTTTCTTT,CASSVDYRGTDTEAFF
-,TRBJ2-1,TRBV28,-,TGTGCCAGCAGACGGGGATTTTCCTACAATGAGCAGTTCTTC,CASRRGFSYNEQFF
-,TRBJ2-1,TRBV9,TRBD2,TGTGCCAGCAGCGCCCCCCTCGGGACTAGCGGGGGGGTTTACAATGAGCAGTTCTTC,CASSAPLGTSGGVYNEQFF
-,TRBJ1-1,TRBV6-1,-,TGTGCCAGCTTCCTAGCAGGGAACACTGAAGCTTTCTTT,CASFLAGNTEAFF
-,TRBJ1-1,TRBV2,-,TGTGCCAGCACTAAAGAGTGGACAGCAATGAACGACACTGAAGCTTTCTTT,CASTKEWTAMNDTEAFF
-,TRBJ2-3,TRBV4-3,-,TGCGCCAGCAGCCAATCAGGGCCCACAGATACGCAGTATTTT,CASSQSGPTDTQYF
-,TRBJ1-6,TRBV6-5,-,TGTGCCAGCAGTGGAGTGATTGACTCACCCCTCCACTTT,CASSGVIDSPLHF
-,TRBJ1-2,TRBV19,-,TGTGCCAGTAGCACGACATTAACAGGACGGACAAGCGGCTACACCTTC,CASSTTLTGRTSGYTF
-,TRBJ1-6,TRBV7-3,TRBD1,TGTGCCAGCAGCTTCCGACAGGGAGATTCACCCCTCCACTTT,CASSFRQGDSPLHF
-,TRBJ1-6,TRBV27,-,TGTGCCAGCAGGCCGCCAGTCTCCAGGGTGGCCTTGGGGAATTCACCCCTCCACTTT,CASRPPVSRVALGNSPLHF
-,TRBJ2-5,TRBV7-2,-,TGTGCCAGCAGCGGCGGGCGAGGAGAGACCCAGTACTTC,CASSGGRGETQYF
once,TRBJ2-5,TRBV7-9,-,TGTGCCAGCAGCTTAGCGCGGGATCAGCGAGAGACCCAGTACTTC,CASSLARDQRETQYF
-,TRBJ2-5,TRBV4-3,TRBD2,TGCGCCAGCAGCCAAGGGAATAGCGGGGGGGCTTTAGAGACCCAGTACTTC,CASSQGNSGGALETQYF
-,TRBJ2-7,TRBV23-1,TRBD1,TGCGCCAGCAGTCCTCCGGGACAGGGTATTTACGAGCAGTACTTC,CASSPPGQGIYEQYF
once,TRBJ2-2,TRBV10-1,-,TGCGCCAGCAATGGGGATCAGGGCAGGACACATAACACCGGGGAGCTGTTTTTT,CASNGDQGRTHNTGELFF
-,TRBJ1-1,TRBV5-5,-,TGTGCCAGCAGCAACCCCGGGGGCACTGAAGCTTTCTTT,CASSNPGGTEAFF
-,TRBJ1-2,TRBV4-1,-,TGCGCCAGCAGCCAACTTCTCCGGGGGACTAACTATGGCTACACCTTC,CASSQLLRGTNYGYTF
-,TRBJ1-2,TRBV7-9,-,TGTGCCAGCAGGTCGGCCCAGGAGGTCTATGGCTACACCTTC,CASRSAQEVYGYTF
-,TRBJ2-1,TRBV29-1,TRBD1,TGCAGCGTTGAAGAACAGGGGCTGGGCAATGAGCAGTTCTTC,CSVEEQGLGNEQFF
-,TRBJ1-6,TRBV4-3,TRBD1,TGCGCCAGCAGCCAAGTCGCGGGACAGGGGGCTTCACCCCTCCACTTT,CASSQVAGQGASPLHF
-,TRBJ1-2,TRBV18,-,TGTGCCAGCTCACCACTTCCCTTCAGTGCCGGCTACACCTTC,CASSPLPFSAGYTF
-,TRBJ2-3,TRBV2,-,TGTGCCAGCATAGAGGGACTTGGCCCAGATACGCAGTATTTT,CASIEGLGPDTQYF
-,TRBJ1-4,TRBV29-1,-,TGCAGCGTTGGTGAGGGTCCTAATGAAAAACTGTTTTTT,CSVGEGPNEKLFF
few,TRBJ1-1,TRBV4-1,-,TGCGCCAGCAGCCAAGGTAGCAGGGGTGGTAGGAAGAGCACTGAAGCTTTCTTT,CASSQGSRGGRKSTEAFF
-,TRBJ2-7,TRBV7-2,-,TGTGCCAGCAGCCGGAATGGGGTCCCAGGGTACGAGCAGTACTTC,CASSRNGVPGYEQYF
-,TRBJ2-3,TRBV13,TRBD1,TGTGCCAGCAGCTCCGGGACAGCCTCGCAGTATTTT,CASSSGTASQYF
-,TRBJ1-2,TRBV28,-,TGTGCCAGCAGTCCCGCGGGGGGCTACACCTTC,CASSPAGGYTF
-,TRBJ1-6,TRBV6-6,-,TGTGCCAGCTGGGGGCTTTTAGGTTCACCCCTCCACTTT,CASWGLLGSPLHF
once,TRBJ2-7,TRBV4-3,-,TGCGCCAGCAGCCAAGATGGGACAACGGCCTACGAGCAGTACTTC,CASSQDGTTAYEQYF